The rows below give T cell receptor beta chains drawn from one sample of a study of cytomegalovirus exposure and HLA in healthy donors. Method: immunoSEQ multiplex PCR; TCRdb's copy keeps in-frame clones and lacks some. The profile covers 150,000 to 200,000 clones, with about 88% appearing a single time and about 1.7% taken by the ten largest. Sequencing was carried out using PBMCs. These receptors were collected from a woman aged 18-35 years in good health and CMV-seronegative. The CDR3 runs from the conserved cysteine through the conserved F or W. A D gene is named only where the DNA matches it firmly. Clone sizes are given selectively: once, few, many, or a class where the clone is expanded.

.,TRBV11-2,few,TRBJ1-4,CASSDSQGREKLFF,TGTGCCAGCAGCGATAGCCAGGGTCGGGAAAAACTGTTTTTT
TRBD1,TRBV7-2,.,TRBJ2-7,CASSPIGTGPGEQYF,TGTGCCAGCAGCCCCATCGGGACAGGGCCCGGCGAGCAGTACTTC
TRBD2,TRBV15,.,TRBJ2-7,CATSQELLAGEQYF,TGTGCCACCAGCCAGGAGCTACTAGCGGGCGAGCAGTACTTC
TRBD1,TRBV6-6,once,TRBJ2-6,CASNRDRDSGANVLTF,TGTGCCAGCAACCGGGACAGGGACTCTGGGGCCAACGTCCTGACTTTC
TRBD1,TRBV11-3,.,TRBJ2-7,CASSTTGRLYEQYF,TGTGCCAGCAGCACGACAGGGCGTTTGTATGAGCAGTACTTC
.,TRBV19,.,TRBJ1-2,CASSIEGGGRYGYTF,TGTGCCAGTAGTATAGAGGGAGGGGGGAGATATGGCTACACCTTC
.,TRBV2,.,TRBJ1-1,CASRRDFDTEAFF,TGTGCCAGCAGACGGGACTTTGACACTGAAGCTTTCTTT
.,TRBV7-2,.,TRBJ2-5,CASSLSRRDSPYFQETQYF,TGTGCCAGCAGCTTATCGCGGAGGGACAGCCCTTACTTCCAAGAGACCCAGTACTTC
.,TRBV4-1,.,TRBJ2-1,CASSPLSGEQFF,TGCGCCAGCAGCCCCCTCTCGGGTGAGCAGTTCTTC
TRBD2,TRBV5-6,.,TRBJ2-1,CASKIGPLAGGDEQFF,TGTGCCAGCAAGATTGGTCCCCTCGCGGGAGGGGATGAGCAGTTCTTC
TRBD2,TRBV15,few,TRBJ2-5,CATSSAGTSGRKTQYF,TGTGCCACCAGCAGCGCCGGGACTAGCGGGAGGAAGACCCAGTACTTC
TRBD1,TRBV4-2,.,TRBJ2-7,CASSQDIQGASYEQYF,TGTGCCAGCAGCCAAGATATCCAGGGGGCATCCTACGAGCAGTACTTC
TRBD2,TRBV5-1,.,TRBJ2-1,CASIPLAGGYNEQFF,TGCGCCAGCATCCCACTAGCGGGAGGGTACAATGAGCAGTTCTTC
TRBD1,TRBV5-1,.,TRBJ1-4,CASSLGTGLEKLFF,TGCGCCAGCAGCTTGGGGACAGGGCTTGAAAAACTGTTTTTT
TRBD1,TRBV5-1,.,TRBJ1-6,CASSSRPQGQGINSPLHF,TGCGCCAGCAGCTCAAGACCCCAAGGACAGGGGATCAATTCACCCCTCCACTTT
TRBD1,TRBV4-2,.,TRBJ1-2,CASSQHQGANYGYTF,TGTGCCAGCAGCCAACACCAGGGGGCTAATTATGGCTACACCTTC
TRBD1,TRBV27,.,TRBJ2-7,CASTETGGAYEQYF,TGTGCCAGCACCGAGACAGGGGGCGCCTACGAGCAGTACTTC
TRBD1,TRBV6-1,few,TRBJ1-1,CASSNRGNTEAFF,TGTGCCAGCAGTAACAGGGGGAACACTGAAGCTTTCTTT
TRBD2,TRBV11-3,.,TRBJ2-2,CASSSPGAVAGGSGELFF,TGTGCCAGCAGCTCCCCAGGGGCGGTAGCGGGAGGTTCCGGGGAGCTGTTTTTT
TRBD1,TRBV5-1,.,TRBJ1-1,CASSFTGAASNTEAFF,TGCGCCAGCAGCTTTACAGGGGCCGCCTCGAACACTGAAGCTTTCTTT
.,TRBV4-2,few,TRBJ2-3,CASSQDPSTDTQYF,TGTGCCAGCAGCCAAGATCCAAGCACAGATACGCAGTATTTT
TRBD2,TRBV5-1,.,TRBJ2-1,CASSFGAGVSYNEQFF,TGCGCCAGCAGCTTCGGGGCGGGAGTCAGCTACAATGAGCAGTTCTTC
.,TRBV5-5,.,TRBJ1-6,CASSLEDRLLTPLHF,TGTGCCAGCAGCTTGGAGGACAGATTACTAACACCCCTCCACTTT
.,TRBV7-3,.,TRBJ2-3,CASSFGLPTDTQYF,TGTGCCAGCAGCTTCGGACTACCCACAGATACGCAGTATTTT
.,TRBV15,.,TRBJ2-7,CATSRGFGQSYEQYF,TGTGCCACCAGCAGAGGCTTTGGACAGTCCTACGAGCAGTACTTC
TRBD2,TRBV4-1,.,TRBJ2-7,CASSHRLASHYEQYF,TGCGCCAGCAGCCACCGACTAGCGTCTCACTACGAGCAGTACTTC
TRBD1,TRBV4-1,.,TRBJ2-7,CASSPGQASYEQYF,TGCGCCAGCAGCCCGGGACAGGCTTCCTACGAGCAGTACTTC
.,TRBV7-6,.,TRBJ2-4,CASSRGADIQYF,TGTGCCAGCAGCCGGGGGGCGGACATTCAGTACTTC
.,TRBV9,.,TRBJ2-5,CASSVATGRAGETQYF,TGTGCCAGCAGCGTAGCTACAGGGAGGGCGGGAGAGACCCAGTACTTC
TRBD1,TRBV10-3,.,TRBJ1-1,CAISRTGPNTEAFF,TGTGCCATCAGTCGGACAGGACCGAACACTGAAGCTTTCTTT
TRBD2,TRBV2,.,TRBJ2-7,CASRTGLAGVLSSYEQYF,TGTGCCAGCAGGACCGGCCTAGCGGGGGTCCTAAGCTCCTACGAGCAGTACTTC
TRBD1,TRBV28,few,TRBJ2-3,CASSQTGGGDTQYF,TGTGCCAGCAGTCAGACAGGGGGAGGTGATACGCAGTATTTT
TRBD1,TRBV7-2,.,TRBJ2-7,CASSLDRALSYEQYF,TGTGCCAGCAGCTTGGACAGGGCCCTCTCCTACGAGCAGTACTTC
TRBD2,TRBV2,.,TRBJ2-1,CASSDSGGRDEQFF,TGTGCCAGCAGTGACAGCGGGGGGAGGGATGAGCAGTTCTTC
.,TRBV28,.,TRBJ2-7,CASRTGGPYEQYF,TGTGCCAGCAGAACCGGGGGACCCTACGAGCAGTACTTC
.,TRBV14,.,TRBJ2-1,CASSFFEGEGGNEQFF,TGTGCCAGCAGCTTCTTCGAGGGGGAGGGAGGGAATGAGCAGTTCTTC
.,TRBV7-9,.,TRBJ2-5,CASSLPSSDETQYF,TGTGCCAGCAGCTTACCCTCTAGCGACGAGACCCAGTACTTC
TRBD2,TRBV11-1,.,TRBJ2-1,CASSYRTSGRSYNEQFF,TGTGCCAGCAGCTACCGAACTAGCGGGAGATCCTACAATGAGCAGTTCTTC
.,TRBV19,.,TRBJ1-2,CASSIIAGVYGYTF,TGTGCCAGTAGTATTATAGCGGGGGTCTATGGCTACACCTTC
TRBD1,TRBV10-3,.,TRBJ2-1,CAIKRDRGDHEQFF,TGTGCCATCAAACGGGACAGGGGTGATCATGAGCAGTTCTTC
.,TRBV6-5,.,TRBJ1-5,CATNSQAYSNQPQHF,TGTGCCACGAATTCCCAGGCGTATAGCAATCAGCCCCAGCATTTT
TRBD2,TRBV6-5,.,TRBJ2-1,CASSYWGGRVTNEQFF,TGTGCCAGCAGTTACTGGGGCGGGAGGGTTACCAATGAGCAGTTCTTC
TRBD1,TRBV6-4,.,TRBJ2-3,CASSDSQGGTDTQYF,TGTGCCAGCAGTGACTCGCAGGGGGGCACAGATACGCAGTATTTT
.,TRBV2,few,TRBJ1-1,CATLREVDTEAFF,TGTGCCACCCTCAGGGAGGTGGACACTGAAGCTTTCTTT
.,TRBV29-1,.,TRBJ1-1,CSVLTVQGTEAFF,TGCAGCGTTTTGACGGTACAGGGCACTGAAGCTTTCTTT
TRBD2,TRBV12-5,.,TRBJ2-1,CASAKRAGASYNEQFF,TGTGCTAGTGCCAAGAGGGCGGGAGCTTCCTACAATGAGCAGTTCTTC
TRBD2,TRBV5-1,once,TRBJ2-2,CASSPPGLANTGELFF,TGCGCCAGCAGCCCACCGGGACTAGCAAACACCGGGGAGCTGTTTTTT
.,TRBV5-8,.,TRBJ2-1,CASSWGASREQFF,TGTGCCAGCAGCTGGGGAGCTAGCCGGGAGCAGTTCTTC
TRBD2,TRBV28,.,TRBJ2-2,CASRDPERGAVTGELFF,TGTGCCAGCAGGGACCCTGAGCGGGGGGCCGTCACCGGGGAGCTGTTTTTT
.,TRBV5-4,.,TRBJ2-7,CASSIASSYEQYF,TGTGCCAGCAGCATAGCGAGCTCCTACGAGCAGTACTTC